This TCR beta chain is from a study of beta chain features in type 1 diabetes. Study-wide results and caveats: For cells with high TCR expression, cDNA sequencing could yield over-representation.

TCRB transcripts that were expressed got sequenced, as all of the isolated RNA had been reverse transcribed. Sequenced by immunoSEQ multiplex PCR; TCRdb stores in-frame clones only, minus some. The data show approximately 340,000 clones, more than 12% seen once. As regards this clone: Its antigen is not identified.

Material for sequencing was naive CD4+ T cells from blood. The sequence derives from a woman aged 18-29 years in good health.

The CDR3 region has the DNA TGTGCCTGGAGTTCCCACATCGACAGCGAGCAGTACTTC. As protein: CAWSSHIDSEQYF. The chain recombines TRBV30 with TRBJ2-7, with a weak D call TRBD1 (5 bases). Per germline, CDR1 GTSNPN and CDR2 SVGIG (reference sequence). Trimming left V 2 bases short and J 6 bases short, with 14 bases between. CDR3 length: 13 amino acids.